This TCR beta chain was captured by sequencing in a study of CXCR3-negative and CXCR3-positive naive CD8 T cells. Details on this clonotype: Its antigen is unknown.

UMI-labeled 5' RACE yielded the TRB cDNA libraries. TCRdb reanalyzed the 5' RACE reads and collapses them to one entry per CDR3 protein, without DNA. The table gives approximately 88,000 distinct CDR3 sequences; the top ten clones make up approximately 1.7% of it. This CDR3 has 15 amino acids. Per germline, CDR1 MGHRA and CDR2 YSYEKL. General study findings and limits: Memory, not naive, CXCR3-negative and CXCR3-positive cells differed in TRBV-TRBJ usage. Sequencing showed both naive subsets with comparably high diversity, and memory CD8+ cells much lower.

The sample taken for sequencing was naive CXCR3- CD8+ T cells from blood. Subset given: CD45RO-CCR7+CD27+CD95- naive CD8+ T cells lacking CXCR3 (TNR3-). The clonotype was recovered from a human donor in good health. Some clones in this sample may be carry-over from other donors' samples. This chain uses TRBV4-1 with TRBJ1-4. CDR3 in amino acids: CASSRQGAITEKLFF.